The clone carrying this TCR beta chain showed up just a few times. The antigen is unknown. The read is 3 residues too short to cover the CDR3 end, so that end is filled in from the germline J gene. Trimming took 4 bases from V and 0 from J, leaving 12 bases between them. Germline V lookup: CDR1 SGHTA, CDR2 FQGTGA. CDR3 length equals 16 residues. This entry is derived from a study of T cell clonality in common variable immunodeficiency. Points from the study as a whole: Compared with controls, CVID subjects had fewer shared TCRbeta clones. Fewer deletions and N-nucleotide insertions were reportedly seen in common variable immunodeficiency TCR beta sequences. TCRbeta clonality was increased in CVID versus healthy controls.

CVID subjects had received replacement immunoglobulin for at least one year. Method: immunoSEQ multiplex PCR; TCRdb's copy keeps in-frame clones and lacks some. Reported are about 23,000 clones, none seen only once; the ten largest carry around 9%. The TCR comes from a human donor with common variable immunodeficiency. The sequencing input was peripheral blood mononuclear cells. This chain links TRBV7-3 with TRBJ2-2; possibly TRBD2 for D (7 bases). The sequenced CDR3 bases are TGTGCCAGCAGCTCCGCGGGGGCGGCGAACACCGGGGAG. It encodes CASSSAGAANTGE. The full CDR3 protein is CASSSAGAANTGELFF. Full variable domain (missing parts from reference TRBV7-3 and TRBJ2-2): GAGVSQTPSNKVTEKGKYVELRCDPISGHTALYWYRQSLGQGPEFLIYFQGTGAADDSGLPNDRFFAVRPEGSVSTLKIQRTERGDSAVYLCASSSAGAANTGELFFGEGSRLTVL.